This T cell receptor (beta chain) was sequenced during a study of OX40 agonist ivuxolimab in advanced cancers. Study context: Ivuxolimab was administered intravenously to patients at 0.01 to 10 mg/kg every 2 weeks. Patients achieving partial responses numbered three: one hepatocellular carcinoma case and two cutaneous melanoma cases.

The table came from immunoSEQ multiplex PCR; TCRdb's copy has only in-frame clones and leaves some out. The data show tens of thousands of clones, around 88% seen once. Blood sampling took place at baseline, cycle 4 day 1, and cycle 7 day 1. This sample comprised CD4+ or CD8+ T cells sorted from blood, obtained in a trial of the OX40 agonist ivuxolimab. This clonotype was obtained from an adult with an advanced solid tumor such as melanoma, head and neck, liver or kidney cancer.

CDR3 DNA: TGCGCCAGCAGTGACAGGGGGCGAAACGGGGAGCTGTTTTTT. It encodes CASSDRGRNGELFF. V usage is TRBV10-2 and J usage is TRBJ2-2; TRBD1 agrees at 8 bases. This CDR3 has 14 residues. J lost 7 bases, V lost 3 bases, and 4 bases had no gene match. The V gene's germline CDR1 is WSHSY and CDR2 SAAADI.